One sample yielded the 29 T cell receptor beta chains listed below, sequenced in a study of blood T cell repertoires in COVID-19. Produced via immunoSEQ multiplex PCR; TCRdb's table is partial and in-frame only. The data contain about 250,000 clones, 82% of them singletons. The specimen sequenced was peripheral blood. These receptors all come from a woman of 80 years or more with active or convalescent COVID-19.

The rearrangement joins TRBV28 to TRBJ1-5; 7 positions agree with TRBD1. V dropped 6 bases and J dropped 6; count of bases not matched to a gene: 5. This CDR3 region has 13 residues. Germline-derived CDR1 and CDR2 are MDHEN and SYDVKM. The CDR3 bases are TGTGCCAGCAGGAGACAGGGCTCTCAGCCCCAGCATTTT. It translates to CASRRQGSQPQHF.

The rearrangement uses TRBV19 and TRBJ1-1; TRBD1 matches at 8 bases. Germline CDR1 reads LNHDA; CDR2 reads SQIVND (reference sequence). This CDR3 region has 16 residues. V gave up 6 bases and J gave up 2 bases; unmatched junction bases: 11. The CDR3 nucleotides are TGTGCCAGTAGACGATACTCCGGGACAGGTAACACTGAAGCTTTCTTT. This translates into CASRRYSGTGNTEAFF.

V is TRBV25-1 and J is TRBJ2-1, with 15 positions matching TRBD2. Looked up from germline, CDR1 is MGHDK and CDR2 is SYGVNS. J was trimmed by 6 bases and V by 6 bases; bases with no gene match: 3. This CDR3 contains 15 residues. CDR3 residues: CASSRTSGRANEQFF. The CDR3 DNA reads as TGTGCCAGCAGCCGGACTAGCGGGAGGGCCAATGAGCAGTTCTTC. The entire variable domain, with the rest obtained from reference TRBV25-1 and TRBJ2-1, is as follows: EADIYQTPRYLVIGTGKKITLECSQTMGHDKMYWYQQDPGMELHLIHYSYGVNSTEKGDLSSESTVSRIRTEHFPLTLESARPSHTSQYLCASSRTSGRANEQFFGPGTRLTVL.

The chain couples TRBV11-3 to TRBJ2-1; D perhaps matches TRBD2 (5 bases). The CDR3 totals 17 residues. The germline V gene encodes CDR1 SGHNT and CDR2 YENEEA. V was pared by 1 base and J by 7 bases, with 20 bases between. CDR3 sequence reads: CASSLVYPPRSGNEQFF. The CDR3 DNA sequence: TGTGCCAGCAGCTTAGTCTACCCGCCACGGTCGGGGAATGAGCAGTTCTTC.

The CDR3 DNA sequence: TGTGCCAGCAGTCCCACCCTGGGGCAGACCTACCGAGAAACCCAGTACTTC. Encoded protein: CASSPTLGQTYRETQYF. The chain is built from TRBV11-2 and TRBJ2-5; TRBD1 is a possible D gene (5 bases). V was pared by 6 bases and J by 8 bases, with 28 bases between. The germline CDR1 and CDR2 sequences are SGHAT and FQNNGV. The CDR3 sequence is 17 residues long. Combining the CDR3 with reference TRBV11-2 and TRBJ2-5 gives the whole variable domain EAGVAQSPRYKIIEKRQSVAFWCNPISGHATLYWYQQILGQGPKLLIQFQNNGVVDDSQLPKDRFSAERLKGVDSTLKIQPAKLEDSAVYLCASSPTLGQTYRETQYFGPGTRLLVL.

The V gene is TRBV2, the J gene TRBJ1-4; unclear D gene. The V end lost 8 bases, the J end lost 0 bases, and 13 bases lay between the germline ends. Germline CDR1 reads SNHLY; CDR2 reads FYNNEI. This CDR3 has 15 amino acids. The CDR3 coding sequence is TGTGCCAGCTCGGGAGTTGGGGCAACTAATGAAAAACTGTTTTTT. Translating gives CASSGVGATNEKLFF.

This clone has only a few counts. The chain couples TRBV30 to TRBJ1-4, with 8 bases fitting TRBD1. The CDR3 has 12 amino acids. The J segment lost 8 bases and the V segment lost 7 bases, leaving 6 bases of the junction unmatched. Germline assignment: CDR1 GTSNPN and CDR2 SVGIG (reference sequence). The CDR3 loop reads CALAAGGEKLFF. CDR3 nucleotide sequence: TGTGCCTTGGCGGCAGGGGGCGAAAAACTGTTTTTT.

The chain couples TRBV3-1 (or the pseudogene TRBV3-2) to TRBJ2-1, with TRBD2 matching over 12 bases. Germline lookup yields CDR1 LGHDT and CDR2 YNNKEL (reference sequence). V lost 1 base, J lost 8 bases, and 6 bases stayed unmatched. CDR3 size: 16 residues. The CDR3 coding sequence is TGTGCCAGCAGCCAAGGGTCTAGCGGGAGGGAGGATGAGCAGTTCTTC. Protein product: CASSQGSSGREDEQFF.

V usage is TRBV11-2 and J usage is TRBJ1-5, with D possibly TRBD1 on 6 matching bases. Germline V CDR1 and CDR2: SGHAT, FQNNGV. Trimming took 0 bases from V and 7 from J, leaving 13 bases between them. The CDR3 consists of 15 residues. The DNA of the CDR3 is TGTGCCAGCAGCTTAGAACGGCAGGGGCGACAGCCCCAGCATTTT. It yields the protein CASSLERQGRQPQHF. The full variable domain, its missing parts supplied by reference TRBV11-2 and TRBJ1-5, is EAGVAQSPRYKIIEKRQSVAFWCNPISGHATLYWYQQILGQGPKLLIQFQNNGVVDDSQLPKDRFSAERLKGVDSTLKIQPAKLEDSAVYLCASSLERQGRQPQHFGDGTRLSIL.

The chain has TRBV5-4 and TRBJ1-3; no clear D. Trimming cost V 4 bases and J 1 base, with 12 bases left between them. CDR1 and CDR2 from the germline V gene are SGHNT and YYREEE (reference sequence). This CDR3 has 15 amino acids. CDR3 loop: CASSPGGVSGNTIYF. The CDR3 nucleotides read TGTGCCAGCAGCCCCGGCGGTGTATCTGGAAACACCATATATTTT.

This chain uses TRBV18 with TRBJ2-1; 7 bases are a match to TRBD2. V shed 2 bases, J shed 5 bases, and the junction held 0 bases outside the gene matches. CDR3 size: 13 residues. CDR1 is KGHSH and CDR2 is LQKENI in the germline V gene. The DNA of the CDR3 is TGTGCCAGCTCACCAGGGGGGGACAATGAGCAGTTCTTC. As protein: CASSPGGDNEQFF.

The chain recombines TRBV5-6 with TRBJ1-5; D perhaps matches TRBD1 (6 bases). The CDR3 sequence is 14 residues long. Trimming cost V 0 bases and J 2 bases, with 6 bases left between them. The germline gives CDR1 SGHDT, CDR2 YYEEEE. The CDR3 DNA reads TGTGCCAGCAGCTTGGCAGGGGGCAATCAGCCCCAGCATTTT. Protein product: CASSLAGGNQPQHF.

J is TRBJ2-1 and V is TRBV14; TRBD2 is a possible D gene (6 bases). Germline CDR1 reads SGHDN; CDR2 reads FVKESK. This CDR3 contains 14 residues. V lost 3 bases to trimming and J lost 8 bases, with 14 bases between them. CDR3 region: CASSHGLSIYEQFF. As DNA, the CDR3 is TGTGCCAGCAGCCATGGACTATCGATCTATGAGCAGTTCTTC.

The V call is TRBV3-1 (or the pseudogene TRBV3-2), the J call TRBJ1-5; D unresolved. The CDR3 has 14 residues. Germline V lookup: CDR1 LGHDT, CDR2 YNNKEL (reference sequence). Trimming removed 4 bases from V and 9 bases from J, with 16 bases in between. Here the CDR3 reads CASSPDWLLMPQHF. CDR3 bases: TGTGCCAGCAGCCCCGACTGGCTTTTAATGCCCCAGCATTTT.

This clone appeared a few times. The V call is TRBV10-1, the J call TRBJ2-1, with no clear D. Trimming removed 3 bases from V and 9 bases from J, with 12 bases in between. The length of the CDR3 is 13 residues. Germline CDR1 WNHNN, CDR2 SYGVQD (reference sequence). The CDR3 nucleotides are TGCGCCAGCAGTGAAGAGATAGCCGTTGAGCAGTTCTTC. Amino acids: CASSEEIAVEQFF.

The chain carries TRBV10-1 and TRBJ2-5, with a tentative D call TRBD2 (5 bases). CDR1 WNHNN and CDR2 SYGVQD come from the germline V gene (reference sequence). This CDR3 has 13 amino acids. V dropped 9 bases and J dropped 4 bases, with 15 bases sitting between them. CDR3 protein: CARAFLGRETQYF. The CDR3, as DNA: TGCGCCAGGGCGTTTTTAGGGAGAGAGACCCAGTACTTC.

V and J are TRBV5-1 and TRBJ2-5; D call uncertain. The CDR3 loop spans 11 amino acids. Per the germline V gene, CDR1 is SGHRS and CDR2 is YFSETQ. V lost 4 bases, J lost 2 bases, and 3 bases lay in between. The CDR3: CASSPQETQYF. The DNA of the CDR3 is TGCGCCAGCAGCCCTCAAGAGACCCAGTACTTC.

The rearrangement links TRBV18 to TRBJ2-4; D is possibly TRBD2 (6 bases). The germline V gene has CDR1 KGHSH and CDR2 LQKENI. The length of the CDR3 is 16 residues. V shed 0 bases and J shed 1 base, with 10 bases lying between them. In DNA, the CDR3 is TGTGCCAGCTCACCACCGGGCGGGGCGGCCAAAAACATTCAGTACTTC. Its translation: CASSPPGGAAKNIQYF.

The CDR3 DNA sequence: TGTGCCAGTAGTATAGACGACAGCTCTGGAAACACCATATATTTT. Encoded protein: CASSIDDSSGNTIYF. This sequence joins TRBV19 and TRBJ1-3, with D maybe TRBD1 (5 bases). Trimming left V 0 bases short and J 0 bases short, with 6 bases between. This CDR3 has 15 amino acids. Germline values: CDR1 LNHDA, CDR2 SQIVND (reference sequence).

This clone came up a few times. CDR3 loop: CASSLERTGTDTQYF. The CDR3 DNA reads as TGCGCCAGCAGCTTGGAAAGGACAGGGACAGATACGCAGTATTTT. This rearrangement joins TRBV5-1 to TRBJ2-3; 8 nucleotides align to TRBD1. Germline trimming cut 0 bases from V and 3 bases from J; bases unmatched to any gene: 3. The length of the CDR3 is 15 residues. The germline V gene has CDR1 SGHRS and CDR2 YFSETQ.

This clone was counted between two and nine times. The chain has TRBV2 and TRBJ1-2; D is possibly TRBD1 (5 bases). V gave up 5 bases and J gave up 1 base, with 8 bases separating them. CDR1 and CDR2 (germline): SNHLY, FYNNEI. This CDR3 has 13 amino acids. CDR3 nucleotides: TGTGCCAGCAGTCCCCAGGGTAACTATGGCTACACCTTC. Protein product: CASSPQGNYGYTF.

This clone was picked up one time. The chain combines TRBV29-1 with TRBJ1-4; D not certain. CDR3 length: 11 amino acids. V gave up 4 bases and J gave up 8 bases, with 8 bases separating them. Per the germline V gene, CDR1 is SQVTM and CDR2 is ANQGSEA. CDR3 protein: CSVVHWEKLFF. The CDR3 DNA sequence: TGCAGCGTTGTGCACTGGGAAAAACTGTTTTTT.

Ten or more counts support this clone. The V gene is TRBV27, the J gene TRBJ2-7; 7 nucleotides agree with TRBD1. Per germline, CDR1 MNHEY and CDR2 SMNVEV (reference sequence). The J segment lost 2 bases and the V segment lost 5 bases, leaving 12 bases of the junction unmatched. The CDR3 loop spans 16 amino acids. CDR3 sequence: CASSLRQGTGTYEQYF. In nucleotides, the CDR3 is TGTGCCAGCAGTCTCAGACAGGGTACTGGGACCTACGAGCAGTACTTC.

The J gene is TRBJ1-1, the V gene TRBV19; TRBD1 matches at 9 bases. V lost 11 bases, J lost 0 bases, and 4 bases stayed unmatched. Germline CDR1 is LNHDA and CDR2 is SQIVND (reference sequence). The CDR3 has 13 amino acids. CDR3 sequence: CAAGTGLNTEAFF. CDR3 DNA sequence: TGTGCCGCCGGGACAGGGCTGAACACTGAAGCTTTCTTT.

This CDR3 reads CASSLEVESEQYF. Here the CDR3 DNA reads TGTGCCAGCAGCTTAGAAGTAGAATCCGAGCAGTACTTC. The rearrangement joins TRBV7-9 to TRBJ2-7; D is uncertain. Germline V lookup: CDR1 SEHNR, CDR2 FQNEAQ (reference sequence). The CDR3 contains 13 residues. Trimming removed 1 base at V and 6 bases at J, with 10 bases between. The variable domain in full, completed from reference TRBV7-9 and TRBJ2-7, reads DTGVSQNPRHKITKRGQNVTFRCDPISEHNRLYWYRQTLGQGPEFLTYFQNEAQLEKSRLLSDRFSAERPKGSFSTLEIQRTEQGDSAMYLCASSLEVESEQYFGPGTRLTVT.

The chain joins TRBV5-1 to TRBJ2-7; 13 bases are a match to TRBD2. Germline V lookup: CDR1 SGHRS, CDR2 YFSETQ. The trim removed 0 bases at V and 9 bases at J, leaving 9 bases unmatched. The CDR3 totals 16 residues. The CDR3 bases are TGCGCCAGCAGCTTGGGCCCAGGGACTAGCGGGATGCGGCAGTACTTC. Encoded protein: CASSLGPGTSGMRQYF.

This clone was counted a single time. The chain links TRBV5-5 to TRBJ1-1, with TRBD1 identical over 10 bases. Looked up from germline, CDR1 is SGHKS and CDR2 is YYEKEE (reference sequence). The trim removed 0 bases at V and 1 base at J, leaving 3 bases unmatched. This CDR3 contains 16 residues. DNA for the CDR3: TGTGCCAGCAGCTTGGGGACAGGGGGTACGAACACTGAAGCTTTCTTT. Translation gives CASSLGTGGTNTEAFF.

This clone was seen once. The CDR3 loop is CATFLIGGPQYEQYF. The CDR3 DNA reads as TGTGCCACCTTCCTCATAGGGGGTCCCCAGTACGAGCAGTACTTC. The chain is built from TRBV6-5 and TRBJ2-7; D perhaps matches TRBD1 (6 bases). Germline V gives CDR1 MNHEY, CDR2 SVGAGI. The CDR3 consists of 15 residues. The V end was cut by 10 bases, the J end by 4 bases, with 23 bases between.

The chain couples TRBV27 to TRBJ1-5; D is undetermined. V was trimmed by 3 bases and J by 1 base, leaving 10 bases between them. The CDR3 has 15 amino acids. Germline CDR1 reads MNHEY; CDR2 reads SMNVEV (reference sequence). The CDR3: CASSFLGGSNQPQHF. The DNA for the CDR3 is TGTGCCAGCAGTTTTCTGGGAGGGAGCAATCAGCCCCAGCATTTT.